This note documents a single TCR beta chain sequence. Antigen unknown. Only in-frame clones appear in the TCRdb table, and some are missing; sequencing was by immunoSEQ multiplex PCR. The table records tens of thousands of clones, approximately 81% of them present only once. This specimen comes from a study of OX40 agonist ivuxolimab in advanced cancers. The study's findings and limits: Expanded peripheral T cell antigen specificity was not determined.

Germline assignment: CDR1 SGHTA and CDR2 FQGNSA. The length of the CDR3 is 13 residues. The V end lost 5 bases, the J end lost 8 bases, and 12 bases lay between the germline ends. The source of this sequence is an adult with an advanced solid tumor such as melanoma, head and neck, liver or kidney cancer. This sample comprised CD4+ or CD8+ T cells sorted from blood, obtained in a trial of the OX40 agonist ivuxolimab. This chain links TRBV7-2 with TRBJ1-4, with a possible D match to TRBD1 (5 bases). The CDR3 is CASSVQGTEKLFF. DNA of the CDR3: TGTGCCAGCAGCGTCCAGGGTACGGAAAAACTGTTTTTT.